Each of the 16 T cell receptor beta chains below was sequenced from the same sample in a study of blood T cell repertoires in COVID-19. Produced via immunoSEQ multiplex PCR; TCRdb's table is partial and in-frame only. The sample gives 250,000 to 350,000 clones, 88% of which show up once; roughly 9% is in the top ten. Sequencing was performed on peripheral blood. Every receptor here comes from a man aged 18 to 29 with active or convalescent COVID-19.

The chain recombines TRBV29-1 with TRBJ2-7; 11 bases fit TRBD2. The CDR3 is 13 amino acids. V gave up 4 bases and J gave up 2 bases; unmatched junction bases: 1. Looked up from germline, CDR1 is SQVTM and CDR2 is ANQGSEA. The CDR3 spells CSVGSGGAYEQYF. The CDR3 nucleotides are TGCAGCGTTGGTAGCGGGGGGGCCTACGAGCAGTACTTC.

This chain links TRBV27 with TRBJ1-2; 12 bases line up with TRBD1. V lost 5 bases, J lost 5 bases, and 12 bases stayed unmatched. The germline V gene encodes CDR1 MNHEY and CDR2 SMNVEV (reference sequence). The CDR3 covers 17 residues. CDR3 nucleotide sequence: TGTGCCAGCAGTGAAGCCGGGACAGGGGGCGGGCTTTATGGCTACACCTTC. Translating gives CASSEAGTGGGLYGYTF.

The chain combines TRBV7-9 with TRBJ2-6; TRBD1 matches 7 bases. The V segment lost 5 bases and the J segment 4 bases; nucleotides outside the gene matches: 5. Germline values: CDR1 SEHNR, CDR2 FQNEAQ (reference sequence). This CDR3 contains 15 residues. The CDR3 DNA reads as TGTGCCAGCAGCCGAACAGGGGCCGGGGCCAACGTCCTGACTTTC. This codes for CASSRTGAGANVLTF.

This rearrangement joins TRBV10-3 to TRBJ1-3; TRBD1 might be the D (5 bases). In germline, CDR1 is ENHRY, CDR2 SYGVKD. CDR3 size: 16 residues. The V and J ends lost 10 bases and 0 bases respectively, with 19 bases between them. The CDR3 DNA reads as TGTGCCAGCTCGAAAGCTGACAGATTCTCTGGAAACACCATATATTTT. Translated: CASSKADRFSGNTIYF.

The CDR3 sequence: CASSPVGHNYEQYF. The CDR3 nucleotides are TGTGCCAGCAGCCCCGTTGGGCACAACTACGAGCAGTACTTC. The chain combines TRBV7-2 with TRBJ2-7; D remains ambiguous. The CDR3 covers 14 residues. Deletions cut 5 bases from V and 3 bases from J, with 14 bases between. The germline V gene has CDR1 SGHTA and CDR2 FQGNSA. The full variable domain, in which reference TRBV7-2 and TRBJ2-7 provide the parts outside the CDR3, is GAGVSQSPSNKVTEKGKDVELRCDPISGHTALYWYRQSLGQGLEFLIYFQGNSAPDKSGLPSDRFSAERTGGSVSTLTIQRTQQEDSAVYLCASSPVGHNYEQYFGPGTRLTVT.

This chain joins TRBV5-6 and TRBJ2-7; D might be TRBD1 (7 bases). Germline assignment: CDR1 SGHDT and CDR2 YYEEEE. Trimming shortened V by 0 bases and J by 7 bases, and 14 bases separated the two germline ends. The CDR3 loop spans 14 amino acids. CDR3 amino acids: CASSLGGGGREQYF. The CDR3 bases are TGTGCCAGCAGCTTGGGCGGAGGGGGCCGTGAGCAGTACTTC.

This chain links TRBV9 with TRBJ2-5, with D possibly TRBD1 on 6 matching bases. The CDR3 sequence is 15 residues long. V was shortened by 0 bases and J by 5 bases, with 14 bases between the two germline ends. The germline gives CDR1 SGDLS, CDR2 YYNGEE. Written as DNA, the CDR3 is TGTGCCAGCAGCGTAGGGTCAGGGACATTGGAGACCCAGTACTTC. Translation: CASSVGSGTLETQYF.

The genes are TRBV7-9 and TRBJ1-1; D gene unclear. This CDR3 contains 15 residues. In germline, CDR1 is SEHNR, CDR2 FQNEAQ (reference sequence). V lost 2 bases, J lost 1 base, and 11 bases lay in between. DNA of the CDR3: TGTGCCAGCAGCTTACCCGGAGAAGGGAACACTGAAGCTTTCTTT. It translates to CASSLPGEGNTEAFF.

This chain uses TRBV12-3 or TRBV12-4 with TRBJ1-2; 7 bases are a match to TRBD1. CDR3 size: 13 residues. V lost 4 bases to trimming and J lost 7 bases; unmatched junction nucleotides: 6. As DNA, the CDR3 is TGTGCCAGCAGTTGGCGGGACAGCTCTGGCTACACCTTC. This codes for CASSWRDSSGYTF.

The V and J genes are TRBV27 and TRBJ2-7; 8 nucleotides line up with TRBD1. The CDR3 is made up of 14 amino acids. Germline values: CDR1 MNHEY, CDR2 SMNVEV (reference sequence). After removal of 2 bases from V and 6 bases from J, the junction contained 6 bases not matched to a gene. This CDR3 is CASSLRQGAVEQYF. CDR3 nucleotide sequence: TGTGCCAGCAGTTTAAGGCAGGGGGCGGTCGAGCAGTACTTC.

In its sample, this clone was seen a few times. The V gene is TRBV4-1, the J gene TRBJ2-7; TRBD2 agrees at 11 bases. V lost 1 base, J lost 4 bases, and 6 bases stayed unmatched. Germline CDR1 is MGHRA and CDR2 is YSYEKL. This CDR3 comprises 16 residues. The DNA of the CDR3 is TGCGCCAGCAGCCAAGTCGCCCTAGCGGGGGGATACGAGCAGTACTTC. Residues: CASSQVALAGGYEQYF.

J is TRBJ1-5 and V is TRBV10-3; 7 nucleotides line up with TRBD1. After removal of 3 bases from V and 6 bases from J, the junction contained 5 bases not matched to a gene. The CDR3 covers 14 residues. Germline V gene sequence: CDR1 ENHRY, CDR2 SYGVKD. DNA of the CDR3: TGTGCCATCAGTGAACAGGGGATCGGTCAGCCCCAGCATTTT. Translated: CAISEQGIGQPQHF.

The chain recombines TRBV4-3 with TRBJ2-2; TRBD1 matches at 8 bases. Germline values: CDR1 LGHNA, CDR2 YSLEER. V trimming: 3 bases; J trimming: 6 bases; junction bases outside the gene matches: 15. This CDR3 has 18 amino acids. CDR3 region: CASSHEILRTGIPGELFF. In DNA form, the CDR3 reads TGCGCCAGCAGCCACGAGATTTTGAGGACAGGGATCCCCGGGGAGCTGTTTTTT.

The CDR3 sequence is CASSRRQGVYEQYF. For the CDR3, the DNA is TGTGCCAGCAGTCGGAGACAGGGCGTCTACGAGCAGTACTTC. The J gene is TRBJ2-7, the V gene TRBV11-2; 7 nucleotides agree with TRBD1. With 6 bases clipped from V and 3 bases from J, the junction kept 8 bases outside the gene matches. The germline gives CDR1 SGHAT, CDR2 FQNNGV. The CDR3 extends over 14 amino acids.

The J gene is TRBJ1-2, the V gene TRBV27, with D uncertain. The germline V gene encodes CDR1 MNHEY and CDR2 SMNVEV (reference sequence). The CDR3 extends over 13 amino acids. The ends were cut back, 5 bases at V and 5 bases at J, with 12 bases in the middle. CDR3 region: CASSQRIGYGYTF. The CDR3 DNA reads as TGTGCCAGCAGTCAGCGGATAGGGTATGGCTACACCTTC.

The chain is built from TRBV5-6 and TRBJ2-7, with D uncertain. This CDR3 comprises 13 residues. Germline CDR1 and CDR2: SGHDT and YYEEEE. With 2 bases removed from V and 3 bases from J, the gap between germline ends came to 9 bases. CDR3 bases: TGTGCCAGCAGCTTAGGTCGGGTCTACGAGCAGTACTTC. Protein sequence: CASSLGRVYEQYF.